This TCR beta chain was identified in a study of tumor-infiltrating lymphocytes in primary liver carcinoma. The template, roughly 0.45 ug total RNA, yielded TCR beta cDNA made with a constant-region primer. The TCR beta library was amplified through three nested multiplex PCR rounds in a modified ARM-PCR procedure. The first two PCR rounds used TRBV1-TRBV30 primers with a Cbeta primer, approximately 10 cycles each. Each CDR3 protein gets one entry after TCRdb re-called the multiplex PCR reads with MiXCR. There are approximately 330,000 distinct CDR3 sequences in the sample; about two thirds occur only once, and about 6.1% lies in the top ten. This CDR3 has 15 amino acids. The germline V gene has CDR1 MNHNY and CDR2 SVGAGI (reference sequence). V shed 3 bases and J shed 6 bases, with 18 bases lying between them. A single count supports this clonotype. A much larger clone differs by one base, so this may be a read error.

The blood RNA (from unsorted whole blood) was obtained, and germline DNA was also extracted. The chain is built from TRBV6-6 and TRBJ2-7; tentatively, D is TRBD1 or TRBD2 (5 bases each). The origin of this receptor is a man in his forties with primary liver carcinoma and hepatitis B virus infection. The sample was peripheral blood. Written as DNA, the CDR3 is TGTGCCAGCAGTTATCGAGGGGCCGACGAGGTCGAGCAGTACTTC. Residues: CASSYRGADEVEQYF.